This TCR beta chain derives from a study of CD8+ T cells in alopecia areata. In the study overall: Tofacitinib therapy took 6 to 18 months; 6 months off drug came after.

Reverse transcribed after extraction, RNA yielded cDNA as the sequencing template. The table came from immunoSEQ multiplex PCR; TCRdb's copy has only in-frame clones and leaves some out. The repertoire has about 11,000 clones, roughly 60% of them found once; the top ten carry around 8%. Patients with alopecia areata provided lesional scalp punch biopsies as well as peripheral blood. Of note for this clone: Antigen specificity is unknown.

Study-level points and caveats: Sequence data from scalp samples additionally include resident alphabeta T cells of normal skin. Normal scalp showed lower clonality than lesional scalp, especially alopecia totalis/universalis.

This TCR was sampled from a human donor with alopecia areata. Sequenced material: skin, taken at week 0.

The CDR3 loop reads CASSRGGNEKLFF. The CDR3 DNA reads TGTGCCAGCAGCCGGGGCGGTAATGAAAAACTGTTTTTT. This sequence joins TRBV4-2 and TRBJ1-4, with D tentatively TRBD1 (5 bases). V was cut by 4 bases and J by 4 bases, with 7 bases left in between. CDR3 length: 13 residues. Germline lookup yields CDR1 LGHNA and CDR2 YNFKEQ.